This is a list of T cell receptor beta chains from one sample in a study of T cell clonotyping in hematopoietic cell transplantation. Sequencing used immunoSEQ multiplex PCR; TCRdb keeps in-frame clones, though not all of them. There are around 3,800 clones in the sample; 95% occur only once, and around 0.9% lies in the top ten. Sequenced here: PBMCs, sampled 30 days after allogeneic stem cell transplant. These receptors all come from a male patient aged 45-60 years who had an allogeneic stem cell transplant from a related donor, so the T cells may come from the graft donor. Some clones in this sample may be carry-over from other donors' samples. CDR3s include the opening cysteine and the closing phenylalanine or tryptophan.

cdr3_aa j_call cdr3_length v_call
CASSADLQGMPSYEQYF TRBJ2-7 17 TRBV11-2
CASSQGLTSGNTIYF TRBJ1-3 15 TRBV5-4
CASSILLGTEAFF TRBJ1-1 13 TRBV19
CASSLGYRGPDTQYF TRBJ2-3 15 TRBV5-1
CAWSLGSGSYYEQYF TRBJ2-7 15 TRBV30
CASSSRGGYGYTF TRBJ1-2 13 TRBV7-6
CASSDPEKLFF TRBJ1-4 11 TRBV2
CASSAGGRETDTQYF TRBJ2-3 15 TRBV9
CASSQDNHKGQKLFF TRBJ1-4 15 TRBV4-3
CASSPNGQGNEKLFF TRBJ1-4 15 TRBV7-2
CASSLDWGGTNTEAFF TRBJ1-1 16 TRBV7-6
CASSLGQGLSFNEQFF TRBJ2-1 16 TRBV7-3
CASSYGGAVQETQYF TRBJ2-5 15 TRBV6-5
CASSPGKVSYNEQFF TRBJ2-1 15 TRBV27
CASSLSRRQYYGYTF TRBJ1-2 15 TRBV28
CASSRGQDYGYTF TRBJ1-2 13 TRBV11-1
CSVLTASGTQNTGELFF TRBJ2-2 17 TRBV29-1
CASSYSANYGYTF TRBJ1-2 13 TRBV6-5
CASSEMAALLIYGYTF TRBJ1-2 16 TRBV6-1
CASSLDRRRGRNTGELFF TRBJ2-2 18 TRBV11-2
CASKARPSGANVLTF TRBJ2-6 15 TRBV2
CASSPLRRGRTYNSPLHF TRBJ1-6 18 TRBV18
CASSSPWTVSYEQYF TRBJ2-7 15 TRBV11-2
CASSQDLGGLLSEQYF TRBJ2-7 16 TRBV4-3
CASSFFDGAGNTIYF TRBJ1-3 15 TRBV7-2
CASSVPGGNTIYF TRBJ1-3 13 TRBV9
CASSPRPRGVYEQYF TRBJ2-7 15 TRBV5-4
CASGPPSGGKETQYF TRBJ2-5 15 TRBV12-5
CASSTGSNTGELFF TRBJ2-2 14 TRBV6-4
CASSLAAENYEQYF TRBJ2-7 14 TRBV7-2
CASSHRDSYEQYF TRBJ2-7 13 TRBV6-1
CAIRAGGYRLGSGANVLTF TRBJ2-6 19 TRBV10-3
CASSWGLAGGGYSTDTQYF TRBJ2-3 19 TRBV5-4
CASSVEWTGSYEQYF TRBJ2-7 15 TRBV9
CASSQGLAGDRGELFF TRBJ2-2 16 TRBV27
CASMGGNYMNTEAFF TRBJ1-1 15 TRBV10-1
CASSLRWGITNTGELFF TRBJ2-2 17 TRBV27
CASSGETFRDGGYF TRBJ2-7 14 TRBV2
CASSLEVDRGELFF TRBJ2-2 14 TRBV5-1
CASSLGTEKLFF TRBJ1-4 12 TRBV5-6
CASSLAGGETQYF TRBJ2-5 13 TRBV7-8
CASSDGRVGYEQYF TRBJ2-7 14 TRBV7-6
CASSQDRGSYEQYF TRBJ2-7 14 TRBV4-3
CASTPRGRGNQPQHF TRBJ1-5 15 TRBV6-1
CASSQGSPAGSYNSPLHF TRBJ1-6 18 TRBV4-3
CASSRDRGTEAFF TRBJ1-1 13 TRBV19
CASSPWTVGNTIYF TRBJ1-3 14 TRBV6-6
CASSLTGSTDTQYF TRBJ2-3 14 TRBV7-3
CATSGDDTGELFF TRBJ2-2 13 TRBV15
CASSSRGTDTQYF TRBJ2-3 13 TRBV11-3
CASSKRAGVLYEQYF TRBJ2-7 15 TRBV7-2
CASSLSAGVDEQYF TRBJ2-7 14 TRBV27
CASSSRQGRAYNSPLHF TRBJ1-6 17 TRBV27
CASSETGVANYGYTF TRBJ1-2 15 TRBV19
CASGGPNTGELFF TRBJ2-2 13 TRBV10-1
CASSLARGGSNEKLFF TRBJ1-4 16 TRBV5-6
CASSYVGDGYTF TRBJ1-2 12 TRBV6-5
CASSSPGGALNEQFF TRBJ2-1 15 TRBV7-8
CASSDGQTTNEKLFF TRBJ1-4 15 TRBV4-3